Sequencing of this TCR beta chain was carried out in a study of Graves' ophthalmopathy and Graves' hyperthyroidism. Overall study findings and caveats: Most expanded clonotypes in thyroid above 0.001 frequency also showed up in blood.

Uncontrolled infections, other autoimmune diseases, pregnancy or lactation barred patients from enrollment. The authors amplified TCR beta CDR3 regions, and they did so from RNA transcripts for repertoire sequencing. RT-PCR in the first round used HTBI primers; a second-round multiplex PCR followed. TCRdb redid the calling of the multiplex PCR reads with MiXCR, one entry per CDR3 protein. The table records some 250,000 distinct CDR3 sequences, around 50% of them present only once. Points on this clonotype: Its antigen is not known.

The germline V gene has CDR1 MDHEN and CDR2 SYDVKM. The V end lost 6 bases, the J end lost 4 bases, and 10 bases lay between the germline ends. CDR3 length: 12 amino acids. Sequencing was done on a sample of peripheral blood. The TCR was taken from an adult man with Graves' ophthalmopathy. The rearrangement joins TRBV28 to TRBJ2-7; the D is unclear. CDR3 residues: CASRMESYEQYF. In nucleotides, the CDR3 is TGTGCCAGCAGAATGGAAAGTTACGAGCAGTACTTC.